The 20 T cell receptor beta chains presented below share a single source sample, sequenced in a study of cytomegalovirus exposure and HLA in healthy donors. Repertoires were generated with immunoSEQ multiplex PCR, while TCRdb's copy carries only in-frame clones and drops some. This sample has 150,000 to 200,000 clones, with 80% to 85% found just once. The sequenced sample was PBMCs. The source of these receptors is a woman in her 30s in good health and CMV-seronegative.

The rearrangement uses TRBV29-1 and TRBJ1-5, with D possibly matching TRBD1 (5 bases). This CDR3 contains 14 residues. In germline, CDR1 is SQVTM, CDR2 ANQGSEA. Trimming removed 1 base from V and 3 bases from J, with 10 bases in between. CDR3 loop: CSVEVGGNNQPQHF. CDR3 nucleotide sequence: TGCAGCGTTGAAGTCGGGGGGAACAATCAGCCCCAGCATTTT.

The genes are TRBV2 and TRBJ1-2; 9 positions match TRBD1. V was clipped by 1 base and J by 8 bases; unmatched bases: 8. The germline V gene has CDR1 SNHLY and CDR2 FYNNEI. CDR3 length: 15 residues. CDR3 DNA sequence: TGTGCCAGCAGTGAAGGGGGACAGGGCGTGAGGGGCTACACCTTC. This codes for CASSEGGQGVRGYTF.

This clone was counted a few times. The chain joins TRBV28 to TRBJ2-7, with D possibly being TRBD2 (5 bases). Germline V gene lookup returns CDR1 MDHEN and CDR2 SYDVKM. This CDR3 has 12 amino acids. V shed 6 bases and J shed 5 bases, with 11 bases lying between them. The CDR3 spells CASSWRVHEQYF. CDR3 DNA sequence: TGTGCCAGCAGCTGGCGGGTCCACGAGCAGTACTTC. The full variable domain, rest sourced from reference TRBV28 and TRBJ2-7, is DVKVTQSSRYLVKRTGEKVFLECVQDMDHENMFWYRQDPGLGLRLIYFSYDVKMKEKGDIPEGYSVSREKKERFSLILESASTNQTSMYLCASSWRVHEQYFGPGTRLTVT.

The V call is TRBV6-6, the J call TRBJ2-5; D may be TRBD1 (5 bases). The germline V gene has CDR1 MNHNY and CDR2 SVGAGI (reference sequence). The CDR3 loop spans 14 amino acids. Trimming took 4 bases from V and 5 from J, leaving 14 bases between them. CDR3 in amino acids: CASSSTVPVETQYF. The CDR3 region has the DNA TGTGCCAGCAGTTCGACAGTACCGGTGGAGACCCAGTACTTC.

V and J are TRBV6-5 and TRBJ1-5; 8 nucleotides align to TRBD1. The V segment lost 5 bases and the J segment 7 bases; nucleotides outside the gene matches: 7. The germline gives CDR1 MNHEY, CDR2 SVGAGI. The CDR3 covers 14 residues. CDR3 sequence reads: CASSGTGPWQPQHF. CDR3 DNA: TGTGCCAGCAGTGGGACAGGCCCATGGCAGCCCCAGCATTTT.

The chain recombines TRBV27 with TRBJ1-3; perhaps TRBD1 as D (5 bases). The V and J ends lost 6 bases and 8 bases respectively, with 14 bases between them. The CDR3 covers 13 residues. Germline V gene lookup returns CDR1 MNHEY and CDR2 SMNVEV (reference sequence). The CDR3 region has the DNA TGTGCCAGCAGCCTGGCTGGGGGGGACACCATATATTTT. This gives the protein CASSLAGGDTIYF.

The chain recombines TRBV4-1 with TRBJ1-2; 7 nucleotides align to TRBD1. V lost 4 bases to trimming and J lost 4 bases; unmatched junction nucleotides: 3. The CDR3 length is 13 residues. In germline, CDR1 is MGHRA, CDR2 YSYEKL. The CDR3 bases are TGCGCCAGCAGCCCCGACAGGGCCTATGGCTACACCTTC. Encoded protein: CASSPDRAYGYTF.

V and J are TRBV27 and TRBJ2-7; 7 nucleotides align to TRBD1. J lost 2 bases, V lost 6 bases, and 10 bases had no gene match. This CDR3 has 15 amino acids. Germline V lookup: CDR1 MNHEY, CDR2 SMNVEV (reference sequence). This chain's CDR3 is CASSKDRATPYEQYF. In DNA form, the CDR3 reads TGTGCCAGCAGCAAAGACAGGGCGACTCCCTACGAGCAGTACTTC.

The V and J genes are TRBV28 and TRBJ2-7; 9 bases are shared with TRBD1. The ends lost 7 bases at V and 3 bases at J; junction bases unmatched: 10. The germline V gene encodes CDR1 MDHEN and CDR2 SYDVKM. CDR3 size: 15 residues. CDR3 sequence reads: CASTPVGTGYYEQYF. CDR3 nucleotides: TGTGCCAGCACCCCCGTGGGGACAGGGTACTACGAGCAGTACTTC.

The rearrangement joins TRBV5-1 to TRBJ1-2; D is uncertain. This CDR3 contains 14 residues. The ends were cut back, 2 bases at V and 3 bases at J, with 11 bases in the middle. Germline CDR1 SGHRS, CDR2 YFSETQ. This chain's CDR3 is CASSLLVQDYGYTF. DNA of the CDR3: TGCGCCAGCAGCTTATTGGTCCAGGACTATGGCTACACCTTC.

The sample holds one count of this clone. The chain links TRBV9 to TRBJ1-6, with D possibly being TRBD1 (6 bases). Germline lookup yields CDR1 SGDLS and CDR2 YYNGEE. This CDR3 is 15 amino acids long. Trimming left V 5 bases short and J 5 bases short, with 14 bases between. Written as DNA, the CDR3 is TGTGCCAGCAGTCCAGGGGTATCTAATAATTCACCCCTCCACTTT. Its translation: CASSPGVSNNSPLHF.

The chain joins TRBV30 to TRBJ2-3, with 7 positions matching TRBD1. V dropped 3 bases and J dropped 1; count of bases not matched to a gene: 7. CDR3 length: 15 amino acids. Germline CDR1 GTSNPN, CDR2 SVGIG (reference sequence). CDR3 residues: CAWRGGAFGTDTQYF. The CDR3 DNA follows: TGTGCCTGGAGAGGGGGCGCTTTCGGCACAGATACGCAGTATTTT. Combining the CDR3 with reference TRBV30 and TRBJ2-3 gives the whole variable domain SQTIHQWPATLVQPVGSPLSLECTVEGTSNPNLYWYRQAAGRGLQLLFYSVGIGQISSEVPQNLSASRPQDRQFILSSKKLLLSDSGFYLCAWRGGAFGTDTQYFGPGTRLTVL.

This clone was seen repeatedly, ten times or more. This chain uses TRBV7-8 with TRBJ2-7, with TRBD2 matching 7 bases. The CDR3 runs to 15 residues. With 4 bases clipped from V and 0 bases from J, the junction kept 6 bases outside the gene matches. Germline-derived CDR1 and CDR2 are SGHVS and FQNEAQ. CDR3 DNA sequence: TGTGCCAGCAGCTACCGAAGGGAGGGCTCCTACGAGCAGTACTTC. Its protein product is CASSYRREGSYEQYF.

V gene TRBV6-5 combines with J gene TRBJ1-1; a weak D match, TRBD1 (5 bases). This CDR3 has 12 amino acids. The ends were cut back, 6 bases at V and 10 bases at J, with 15 bases in the middle. CDR1 and CDR2 from the germline V gene are MNHEY and SVGAGI. DNA of the CDR3: TGTGCCAGCAGCGATAAAACAACAGGAGCTTTCTTT. Encoded protein: CASSDKTTGAFF.

This clone came up once. DNA of the CDR3: TGCGCCAGCAGCTTGGGACTAGCGGGAGAAGAGACCCAGTACTTC. Protein product: CASSLGLAGEETQYF. This chain connects TRBV5-1 to TRBJ2-5, with 12 bases that match TRBD2. The CDR3 is made up of 15 amino acids. V was clipped by 0 bases and J by 3 bases; unmatched bases: 0. Germline CDR1 and CDR2: SGHRS and YFSETQ.

This clone was found once. This chain connects TRBV5-1 to TRBJ1-4, with a tentative D call TRBD1 (5 bases). From germline, CDR1 is SGHRS and CDR2 YFSETQ. This CDR3 region has 14 residues. The V end was cut by 0 bases, the J end by 8 bases, with 11 bases between. Here the CDR3 reads CASSLEAREEKLFF. In nucleotides, the CDR3 is TGCGCCAGCAGCTTGGAGGCCAGGGAAGAAAAACTGTTTTTT.

This chain connects TRBV5-1 to TRBJ1-3; no definite D call. Germline V gene sequence: CDR1 SGHRS, CDR2 YFSETQ. The ends were cut back, 2 bases at V and 2 bases at J, with 5 bases in the middle. The CDR3 totals 13 residues. The CDR3 DNA follows: TGCGCCAGCAGCTTTACAGCTGGAAACACCATATATTTT. Translation: CASSFTAGNTIYF.

In DNA form, the CDR3 reads TGTGCCAGCAGCTTCGACAGTCTCTCTGGCGAAGCTTTCTTT. This encodes CASSFDSLSGEAFF. This chain connects TRBV7-9 to TRBJ1-1, with D perhaps matching TRBD1 (5 bases). Germline V gene lookup returns CDR1 SEHNR and CDR2 FQNEAQ (reference sequence). The CDR3 spans 14 residues. Between the trimmed V and J ends, which lost 3 bases and 8 bases, there was a span of 16 bases. The full variable domain, with the rest looked up from reference TRBV7-9 and TRBJ1-1, is DTGVSQNPRHKITKRGQNVTFRCDPISEHNRLYWYRQTLGQGPEFLTYFQNEAQLEKSRLLSDRFSAERPKGSFSTLEIQRTEQGDSAMYLCASSFDSLSGEAFFGQGTRLTVV.

The chain employs TRBV18 and TRBJ1-5; TRBD1 is a possible D gene (6 bases). The V gene lost 3 bases and the J gene lost 2 bases, with 11 bases spanning the gap. This CDR3 contains 15 residues. Germline V gives CDR1 KGHSH, CDR2 LQKENI. The CDR3 DNA follows: TGTGCCAGCTCACCGACAGGTTACGGCAATCAGCCCCAGCATTTT. This codes for CASSPTGYGNQPQHF.

The J gene is TRBJ1-5, the V gene TRBV18; 7 nucleotides line up with TRBD1. CDR3 length: 18 amino acids. Germline CDR1 KGHSH, CDR2 LQKENI. J was trimmed by 4 bases and V by 2 bases; bases with no gene match: 14. The CDR3 DNA follows: TGTGCCAGCTCACCAGGGAAAGGGGGCCTTAACCCTAATCAGCCCCAGCATTTT. Translation: CASSPGKGGLNPNQPQHF.